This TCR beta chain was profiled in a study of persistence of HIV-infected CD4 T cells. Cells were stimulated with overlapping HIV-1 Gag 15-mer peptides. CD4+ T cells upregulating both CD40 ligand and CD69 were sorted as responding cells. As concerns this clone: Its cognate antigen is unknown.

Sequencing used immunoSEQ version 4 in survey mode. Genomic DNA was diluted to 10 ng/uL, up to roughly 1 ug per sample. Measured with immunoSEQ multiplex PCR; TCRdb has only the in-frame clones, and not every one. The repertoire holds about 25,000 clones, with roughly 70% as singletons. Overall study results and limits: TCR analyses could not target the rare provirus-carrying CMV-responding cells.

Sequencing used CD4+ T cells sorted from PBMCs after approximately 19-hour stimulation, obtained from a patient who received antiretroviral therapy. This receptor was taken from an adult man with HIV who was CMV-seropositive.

CDR3 sequence: CASSLLPTGENYGYTF. In DNA form, the CDR3 reads TGTGCCAGCAGCTTACTCCCGACAGGGGAAAACTATGGCTACACCTTC. The chain has TRBV11-3 and TRBJ1-2; 8 positions match TRBD1. The CDR3 runs 16 residues. V dropped 2 bases and J dropped 2; count of bases not matched to a gene: 7. Germline values: CDR1 SGHNT, CDR2 YENEEA.